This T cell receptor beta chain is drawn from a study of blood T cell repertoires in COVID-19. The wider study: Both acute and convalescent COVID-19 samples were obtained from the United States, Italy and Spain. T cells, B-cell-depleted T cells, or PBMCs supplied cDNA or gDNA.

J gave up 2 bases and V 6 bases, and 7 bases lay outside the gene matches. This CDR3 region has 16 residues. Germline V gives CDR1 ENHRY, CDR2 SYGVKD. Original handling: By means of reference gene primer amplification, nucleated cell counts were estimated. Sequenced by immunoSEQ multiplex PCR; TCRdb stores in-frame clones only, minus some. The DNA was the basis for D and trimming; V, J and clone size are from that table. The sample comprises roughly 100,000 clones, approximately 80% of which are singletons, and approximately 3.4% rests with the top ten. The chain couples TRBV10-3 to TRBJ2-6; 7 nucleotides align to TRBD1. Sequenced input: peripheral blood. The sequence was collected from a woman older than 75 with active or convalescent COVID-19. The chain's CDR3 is CAISQTGYAGANVLTF. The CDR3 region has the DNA TGTGCCATCAGCCAGACAGGGTACGCTGGGGCCAACGTCCTGACTTTC.